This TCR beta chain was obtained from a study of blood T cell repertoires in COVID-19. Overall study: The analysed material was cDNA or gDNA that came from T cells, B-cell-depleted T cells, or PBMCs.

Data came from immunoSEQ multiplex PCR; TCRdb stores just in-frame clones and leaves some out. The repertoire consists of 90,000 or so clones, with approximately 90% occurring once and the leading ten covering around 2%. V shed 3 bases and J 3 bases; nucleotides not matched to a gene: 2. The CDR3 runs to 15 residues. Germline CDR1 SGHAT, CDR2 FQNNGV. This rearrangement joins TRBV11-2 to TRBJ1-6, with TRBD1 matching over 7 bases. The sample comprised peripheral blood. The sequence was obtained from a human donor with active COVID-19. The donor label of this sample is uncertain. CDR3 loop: CASSFPGGYNSPLHF. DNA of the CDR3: TGTGCCAGCAGCTTCCCAGGGGGCTATAATTCACCCCTCCACTTT.